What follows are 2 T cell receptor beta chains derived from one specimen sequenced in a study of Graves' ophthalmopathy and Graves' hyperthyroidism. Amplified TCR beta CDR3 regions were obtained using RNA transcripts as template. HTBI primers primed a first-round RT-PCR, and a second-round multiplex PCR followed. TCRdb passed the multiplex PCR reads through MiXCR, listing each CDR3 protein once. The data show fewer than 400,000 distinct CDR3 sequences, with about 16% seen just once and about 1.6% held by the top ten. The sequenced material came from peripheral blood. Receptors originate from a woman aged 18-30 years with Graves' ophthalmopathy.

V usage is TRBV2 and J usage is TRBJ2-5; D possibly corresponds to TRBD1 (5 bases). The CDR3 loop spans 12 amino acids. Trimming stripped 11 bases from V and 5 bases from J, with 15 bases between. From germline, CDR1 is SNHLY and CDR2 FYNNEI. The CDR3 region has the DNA TGTGCCGCCATCGACGCAGGGGAGACCCAGTACTTC. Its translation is CAAIDAGETQYF.

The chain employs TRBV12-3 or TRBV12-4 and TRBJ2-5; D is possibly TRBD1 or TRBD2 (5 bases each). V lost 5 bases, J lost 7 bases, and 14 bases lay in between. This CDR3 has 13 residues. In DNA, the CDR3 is TGTGCCAGCAGTCTTGACAATGGGGGGACCCAGTACTTC. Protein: CASSLDNGGTQYF.